This T cell receptor beta chain comes out of a study of blood T cell repertoires in COVID-19. Study information: Material from acute and convalescent COVID-19 was sourced from the United States, Italy and Spain.

CDR3 size: 12 residues. V was trimmed by 6 bases and J by 12 bases, leaving 17 bases between them. Germline CDR1 reads KGHSH; CDR2 reads LQKENI. Some clones are missing from TCRdb's copy, which holds only in-frame ones; the method was immunoSEQ multiplex PCR. Altogether fewer than 200,000 clones are present, approximately 86% being singletons, with the ten largest covering about 5.5%. The J gene is TRBJ1-2, the V gene TRBV18; TRBD1 is a possible D gene (6 bases). Sequencing was carried out using PBMCs or T cells enriched from blood (not recorded which). This receptor was taken from a woman aged 60-75 years with acute COVID-19. This CDR3 is CASSPNDRWHTF. CDR3 bases: TGTGCCAGCTCTCCAAACGACAGGTGGCACACCTTC.